This T cell receptor beta chain came from a study of blood T cell repertoires in COVID-19. Study context: Italy, Spain and the United States were the sources of the convalescent and acute COVID-19 samples.

The CDR3 is made up of 19 amino acids. V lost 5 bases to trimming and J lost 0 bases; unmatched junction nucleotides: 8. CDR1 is KGHDR, CDR2 SFDVKD, per germline. Assay: immunoSEQ multiplex PCR; the TCRdb copy retains only in-frame clones and omits some. The table records tens of thousands of clones, around 67% of them present only once. The receptor was derived from a man between 65 and 85 years old with COVID-19, enrolled during active disease. This rearrangement joins TRBV24-1 to TRBJ2-1; TRBD2 aligns across 14 bases. The sample was peripheral blood. The CDR3 sequence is CATSAKGLAGVFSYNEQFF. In DNA, the CDR3 is TGTGCCACCAGTGCCAAGGGACTAGCGGGAGTCTTCTCCTACAATGAGCAGTTCTTC.